One and the same sample provided the 20 T cell receptor beta chains below, sequenced in a study of regulatory T cells in long-lasting Graves disease. Both iRepertoire HTBI primers and Arm-PCR of CDR3 regions were used to build the TCR beta libraries. TCRdb recomputed calls from the multiplex PCR reads with MiXCR, one row per CDR3 protein. The repertoire holds 700,000 or so distinct CDR3 sequences, with approximately 29% as singletons. The time point denotes: persistent/refractory GD, antithyroid drugs over 5 years with positive TRAb. With RNA extracted from PBMCs as input, the TCR library was made. Sample: peripheral blood mononuclear cells (PBMCs), taken when the disease was refractory, from a patient treated with antithyroid drugs. The receptors stem from a female donor with Graves disease.

This sequence joins TRBV5-1 and TRBJ2-7; TRBD1 matches at 11 bases. V lost 4 bases and J lost 2; bases outside the gene matches: 5. This CDR3 has 15 amino acids. Per the germline V gene, CDR1 is SGHRS and CDR2 is YFSETQ. The CDR3 region has the DNA TGCGCCAGCAGCGGGGACAGGGGGAGCGCCTACGAGCAGTACTTC. As protein: CASSGDRGSAYEQYF. The complete variable domain, with remaining parts taken from reference TRBV5-1 and TRBJ2-7, reads KAGVTQTPRYLIKTRGQQVTLSCSPISGHRSVSWYQQTPGQGLQFLFEYFSETQRNKGNFPGRFSGRQFSNSRSEMNVSTLELGDSALYLCASSGDRGSAYEQYFGPGTRLTVT.

This clonotype turned up a few times. V gene TRBV28 combines with J gene TRBJ1-5, with TRBD1 matching over 10 bases. This CDR3 has 18 residues. The germline V gene encodes CDR1 MDHEN and CDR2 SYDVKM. V lost 4 bases to trimming and J lost 5 bases; unmatched junction nucleotides: 14. In nucleotides, the CDR3 is TGTGCCAGCAGTTCCCCGGGACAGGGGATGTGGGGCGATCAGCCCCAGCATTTT. This sequence encodes CASSSPGQGMWGDQPQHF.

This chain links TRBV19 with TRBJ2-7; TRBD2 agrees at 11 bases. The CDR3 covers 15 residues. CDR1 LNHDA and CDR2 SQIVND come from the germline V gene (reference sequence). Trimming removed 8 bases from V and 4 bases from J; junction bases left unmatched: 10. This CDR3 is CASGKQSSGRYEQYF. CDR3 DNA sequence: TGTGCCAGTGGTAAACAGTCTAGCGGGAGGTACGAGCAGTACTTC.

This rearrangement joins TRBV7-9 to TRBJ1-2; no firm D call. The ends were cut back, 2 bases at V and 2 bases at J, with 9 bases in the middle. This CDR3 is 14 amino acids long. Germline-derived CDR1 and CDR2 are SEHNR and FQNEAQ (reference sequence). CDR3 amino acids: CASSLTGQNYGYTF. DNA of the CDR3: TGTGCCAGCAGCTTAACCGGGCAAAACTATGGCTACACCTTC.

The chain recombines TRBV7-9 with TRBJ1-2; weak D call: TRBD1 (6 bases). Germline values: CDR1 SEHNR, CDR2 FQNEAQ (reference sequence). The CDR3 consists of 15 residues. V was clipped by 4 bases and J by 6 bases, with 18 bases between them. As DNA, the CDR3 is TGTGCCAGCAGCTCAGACCTGGGGGCTTGGGATGGCTACACCTTC. Translated, it gives CASSSDLGAWDGYTF.

With regard to this clonotype: One junction end disagrees with the germline gene, perhaps due to a read error. The V and J genes are TRBV20-1 and TRBJ2-5; 7 bases are shared with TRBD2. Germline CDR1 DFQATT, CDR2 SNEGSKA (reference sequence). This CDR3 contains 13 residues. The CDR3 nucleotides read TGCAGTGTTACGGGAGGCACGGGGGAGACCCGGTACTTC. The encoded protein is CSVTGGTGETRYF.

This chain connects TRBV20-1 to TRBJ2-7; 9 nucleotides align to TRBD2. Per germline, CDR1 DFQATT and CDR2 SNEGSKA (reference sequence). The CDR3 length is 16 residues. J was trimmed by 4 bases and V by 0 bases; bases with no gene match: 10. CDR3 coding DNA: TGCAGTGCTAGAGATTTGACTAGCGGTTTTCGGTACGAGCAGTACTTC. The encoded protein is CSARDLTSGFRYEQYF.

Many counts were recorded for this clonotype. The V call is TRBV12-3 or TRBV12-4, the J call TRBJ1-5; D gene unclear. The V gene lost 7 bases and the J gene lost 9 bases, with 10 bases spanning the gap. The CDR3 length is 11 residues. The chain's CDR3 is CASKGWGPQHF. In DNA, the CDR3 is TGTGCCAGCAAGGGCTGGGGGCCCCAGCATTTT.

This clonotype was recorded at least ten times. The V and J genes are TRBV18 and TRBJ2-7, with D uncertain. The germline V and J ends were trimmed by 8 bases and 2 bases, with 10 bases remaining between them. The CDR3 has 12 residues. Per germline, CDR1 KGHSH and CDR2 LQKENI. CDR3 in amino acids: CASSPSTYEQYF. In nucleotides, the CDR3 is TGTGCCAGCAGTCCAAGCACCTACGAGCAGTACTTC.

The sample holds many counts of this clonotype. This chain links TRBV2 with TRBJ1-4, with a weak D call TRBD1 (6 bases). The CDR3 is made up of 15 amino acids. Germline assignment: CDR1 SNHLY and CDR2 FYNNEI. V dropped 10 bases and J dropped 3 bases, with 18 bases sitting between them. The CDR3 DNA reads as TGTGCCACCCAGGAAAGGGGGAGGCCTAATGAAAAACTGTTTTTT. This sequence encodes CATQERGRPNEKLFF.

V and J are TRBV12-3 or TRBV12-4 and TRBJ2-2, with 8 nucleotides matching TRBD1. V lost 6 bases, J lost 5 bases, and 8 bases stayed unmatched. The CDR3 length is 15 residues. CDR3 amino acids: CASRASGGLTGELFF. In DNA form, the CDR3 reads TGTGCCAGCAGGGCTTCAGGGGGCCTAACCGGGGAGCTGTTTTTT.

A note on this clonotype: The conserved final phenylalanine or tryptophan is absent from the CDR3, which likely points to a read error. The rearrangement joins TRBV11-2 to TRBJ1-1; D is undetermined. Germline V CDR1 and CDR2: SGHAT, FQNNGV. CDR3 length: 13 residues. With 1 base removed from V and 3 bases from J, the gap between germline ends came to 6 bases. The CDR3 region is CASSLGQDTEAFS. As DNA, the CDR3 is TGTGCCAGCAGCTTAGGTCAGGACACTGAAGCTTTCTCT.

This clonotype was found many times. The gene calls are TRBV12-3 or TRBV12-4 and TRBJ1-1; 8 bases fit TRBD1. V shed 5 bases and J 12 bases; nucleotides not matched to a gene: 11. The CDR3 consists of 13 residues. CDR3 residues: CASSGGQGLGTFF. In DNA, the CDR3 is TGTGCCAGCAGTGGCGGACAGGGACTGGGAACTTTCTTT.

Only a few counts were recorded for this clonotype. CDR3: CATAYTDSGNTIYF. In DNA, the CDR3 is TGTGCCACCGCCTATACAGACTCTGGAAACACCATATATTTT. The J gene is TRBJ1-3, the V gene TRBV6-2 or TRBV6-3; D is unclear. The V end lost 10 bases, the J end lost 0 bases, and 13 bases lay between the germline ends. Germline CDR1 and CDR2: MNHEY and SVGEGT. The CDR3 is made up of 14 amino acids.

There are many counts of this clonotype. The CDR3 loop is CASSRIRQGVSNQPQHF. CDR3 bases: TGTGCCAGCAGTCGAATTCGCCAGGGGGTTAGCAATCAGCCCCAGCATTTT. This sequence joins TRBV28 and TRBJ1-5; TRBD1 aligns across 7 bases. V lost 5 bases and J lost 0; bases outside the gene matches: 10. Per germline, CDR1 MDHEN and CDR2 SYDVKM. CDR3 size: 17 residues.

This chain connects TRBV18 to TRBJ2-5; the D is unclear. The CDR3 is 14 amino acids. Germline V gives CDR1 KGHSH, CDR2 LQKENI. V was shortened by 0 bases and J by 3 bases, with 8 bases between the two germline ends. The chain's CDR3 is CASSPPSLKETQYF. CDR3 in DNA: TGTGCCAGCTCACCACCTTCCCTCAAAGAGACCCAGTACTTC.

This clonotype has only a few counts. The rearrangement uses TRBV3-1 and TRBJ1-1; D might be TRBD1 (6 bases). The CDR3 has 11 amino acids. CDR1 is LGHDT, CDR2 YNNKEL, per germline (reference sequence). Trimming took off 11 bases at V and 4 bases at J, with 11 bases between the two ends. This CDR3 is CAVRQATEAFF. CDR3 sequence (DNA): TGTGCCGTAAGACAGGCCACTGAAGCTTTCTTT.

This clonotype was detected only a few times. The genes are TRBV12-3 or TRBV12-4 and TRBJ1-6, with 7 bases that match TRBD1. This CDR3 comprises 18 residues. The ends lost 5 bases at V and 4 bases at J; junction bases unmatched: 14. CDR3 in DNA: TGTGCCAGCAGTCAGACAGGGTCGTTCCTTAATTATAATTCACCCCTCCACTTT. Translated: CASSQTGSFLNYNSPLHF.

This clonotype was seen more than once but under ten times. The chain employs TRBV5-1 and TRBJ2-4; TRBD2 might be the D (5 bases). Deletions cut 1 base from V and 0 bases from J, with 14 bases between. The CDR3 is 17 amino acids. In germline, CDR1 is SGHRS, CDR2 YFSETQ. CDR3 amino acids: CASSLYQSREAKNIQYF. CDR3 DNA: TGCGCCAGCAGCTTGTACCAGTCACGGGAAGCCAAAAACATTCAGTACTTC.

The rearrangement uses TRBV5-4 and TRBJ1-1; D unclear. V lost 6 bases, J lost 4 bases, and 13 bases lay in between. CDR1 is SGHNT, CDR2 YYREEE, per germline (reference sequence). The CDR3 length is 13 residues. The CDR3 region has the DNA TGTGCCAGCATCCCCGGGGTTGGCACTGAAGCTTTCTTT. Translation: CASIPGVGTEAFF.